This T cell receptor beta chain is from a study of OX40 agonist ivuxolimab in advanced cancers. Study information: Given to patients was ivuxolimab, an agonistic anti-OX40 (CD134) antibody. Dose-escalation subjects each had hepatocellular carcinoma, melanoma, renal cell or head and neck cancer.

TCRdb's copy holds only in-frame clones and misses some; the assay was immunoSEQ multiplex PCR. The repertoire includes around 64,000 clones, about four fifths of them detected once, and roughly 5.1% sits in the top ten. Comments on this clone: What it recognizes is unknown.

This CDR3 has 14 amino acids. Germline lookup yields CDR1 LNHDA and CDR2 SQIVND (reference sequence). The V gene lost 4 bases and the J gene lost 9 bases, with 18 bases spanning the gap. Study-wide points: Within 6 weeks, CD4+ and CD8+ blood T cells expanded clonally at 0.1 to 3.0 mg/kg. Several nonresponders also turned out to have low normalized T-cell clonal expansion.

This specimen was CD4+ or CD8+ T cells sorted from blood, taken in a trial of the OX40 agonist ivuxolimab. The sequence derives from an adult with an advanced solid tumor such as melanoma, head and neck, liver or kidney cancer. V and J are TRBV19 and TRBJ1-2; D ambiguous. The CDR3 sequence is CASSTVNTPGSYTF. The CDR3 region has the DNA TGTGCCAGTAGTACCGTAAACACCCCGGGGAGCTACACCTTC.